These 15 T cell receptor beta chains were all obtained from the same sample, sequenced in a study of T-cell reconstitution after alpha-beta-depleted transplantation in children. The TCRbeta library was prepared with unique molecular identifiers. TCRdb fed the PCR reads into MiXCR, producing one record per CDR3 protein. Of 580,000 or so distinct CDR3 sequences in the sample, more than 20% are singletons; the top ten hold roughly 14%. The sequenced sample was PBMCs, mostly from graft donor cells, obtained 360 days after TCRalphabeta/CD19-depleted stem cell transplant. All receptors come from a boy under three years old who had a stem cell transplant for acute myeloid leukemia, so the T cells may come from the graft donor.

A few counts support this clonotype. The rearrangement links TRBV20-1 to TRBJ2-3; 7 nucleotides line up with TRBD2. V lost 0 bases and J lost 7; bases outside the gene matches: 10. The CDR3 sequence is 15 residues long. CDR1 and CDR2 (germline): DFQATT, SNEGSKA (reference sequence). The CDR3 DNA reads TGCAGTGCTAGAGATGGGGCGGGGGACTCCAATACGCAGTATTTT. This sequence encodes CSARDGAGDSNTQYF.

V is TRBV6-5 and J is TRBJ1-1; D is possibly TRBD1 (6 bases). V was shortened by 0 bases and J by 6 bases, with 14 bases between the two germline ends. CDR1 MNHEY and CDR2 SVGAGI come from the germline V gene. The CDR3 extends over 15 amino acids. The CDR3 bases are TGTGCCAGCAGTTACTCGGGGGGGGCAGGCGCTGAAGCTTTCTTT. Protein sequence: CASSYSGGAGAEAFF.

The V call is TRBV12-3 or TRBV12-4, the J call TRBJ1-4; maybe TRBD1 (5 bases). The CDR3 runs 11 residues. V dropped 3 bases and J dropped 14 bases, with 10 bases sitting between them. The CDR3 bases are TGTGCCAGCAGTTTGGGGGGTCAGCTGTTTTTT. Amino acids: CASSLGGQLFF.

The chain has TRBV11-2 and TRBJ2-1; D ambiguous. The germline V gene has CDR1 SGHAT and CDR2 FQNNGV. There are 16 residues in the CDR3. Trimming took 4 bases from V and 0 from J, leaving 13 bases between them. The DNA of the CDR3 is TGTGCCAGCAGCTCGATCGGGCCAAGCTCCTACAATGAGCAGTTCTTC. Translating gives CASSSIGPSSYNEQFF.

This clonotype was picked up many times. One junction end does not reproduce the germline sequence, and a read error may be involved. The CDR3 here is CASSPKVF. DNA of the CDR3: TGTGCCAGCAGTCCCAAGGTCTTC. The chain employs TRBV12-3 or TRBV12-4 and TRBJ2-1; D gene ambiguous. The length of the CDR3 is 8 residues.

In its sample, this clonotype was seen a few times. The genes are TRBV20-1 and TRBJ2-1; 15 nucleotides align to TRBD2. The CDR3 covers 14 residues. The V gene's germline CDR1 is DFQATT and CDR2 SNEGSKA (reference sequence). Trimming at V came to 5 bases and at J to 9 bases, leaving 5 bases not matched to a gene. The CDR3 reads CSAGLAGGASEQFF. The CDR3 DNA reads TGCAGTGCTGGACTAGCGGGGGGGGCTAGTGAGCAGTTCTTC.

The table lists this clonotype with a count of one. V and J are TRBV12-5 and TRBJ1-1, with D tentatively TRBD1 (5 bases). Per the germline V gene, CDR1 is LGHNT and CDR2 is FRNRAP. This CDR3 contains 16 residues. V was shortened by 3 bases and J by 2 bases, with 16 bases between the two germline ends. For the CDR3, the DNA is TGTGCTAGTGGTTTTCGGACAATAGGCGAAAACACTGAAGCTTTCTTT. This codes for CASGFRTIGENTEAFF.

Turning to this clonotype: No DNA is shown, since the ends of the CDR3 on it are uncertain; the CDR3 is the one TCRdb lists. The chain has TRBV7-7 and TRBJ2-2; TRBD1 is taken as the D call from the table, unchecked against the DNA. Germline V gives CDR1 SSHAT, CDR2 FNYEAQ (reference sequence). Both ends counted, the CDR3 spans 15 residues. The CDR3: CASSQTTGSPGSCFF.

This clonotype has just a few counts. The genes are TRBV29-1 and TRBJ2-7, with 9 bases fitting TRBD1. This CDR3 comprises 13 residues. CDR1 SQVTM and CDR2 ANQGSEA come from the germline V gene. V was pared by 6 bases and J by 4 bases, with 7 bases of the junction left unmatched. The CDR3 DNA reads as TGCAGCGTGGCCGGACAGGGGAAATACGAGCAGTACTTC. It encodes CSVAGQGKYEQYF.

V usage is TRBV27 and J usage is TRBJ2-1; 8 nucleotides align to TRBD1. Germline V CDR1 and CDR2: MNHEY, SMNVEV (reference sequence). J lost 8 bases, V lost 7 bases, and 13 bases had no gene match. The CDR3 is 15 amino acids. CDR3 in DNA: TGTGCCAGCAAGGCCTCCGGGACAGGTAAATATGAGCAGTTCTTC. It yields the protein CASKASGTGKYEQFF.

The V call is TRBV28, the J call TRBJ2-7; D is unclear. CDR3 length: 12 residues. Deletions cut 7 bases from V and 3 bases from J, with 10 bases between. CDR1 is MDHEN and CDR2 is SYDVKM in the germline V gene. Here the CDR3 reads CASTRTHYEQYV. The CDR3 nucleotides are TGTGCCAGCACCCGGACCCACTACGAGCAGTACGTC.

This clonotype was counted a few times. The chain employs TRBV6-4 and TRBJ2-2; 8 bases align to TRBD1. Germline V gene lookup returns CDR1 MRHNA and CDR2 SNTAGT. This CDR3 comprises 14 residues. J gave up 5 bases and V 4 bases, and 3 bases lay outside the gene matches. CDR3 nucleotides: TGTGCCAGCAGTGCGGACAGGGTTACCGGGGAGCTGTTTTTT. Translation gives CASSADRVTGELFF.

This clonotype turned up a few times. The chain couples TRBV4-2 to TRBJ1-1, with D unresolved. Trimming removed 2 bases from V and 9 bases from J, with 16 bases in between. Germline assignment: CDR1 LGHNA and CDR2 YNFKEQ. The CDR3 length is 14 residues. The DNA of the CDR3 is TGTGCCAGCAGCCAATACGGACGGAGTGAGAAAGCTTTCTTT. Amino acid sequence: CASSQYGRSEKAFF.

In regard to this clonotype: A much larger clone lies one base from this, so it may be a read error. The CDR3 sequence is CASRGQYSGANVLTF. The CDR3 bases are TGTGCCAGCAGAGGACAGTACTCTGGGGCCAACGTCCTGACTTTC. The V and J genes are TRBV12-3 or TRBV12-4 and TRBJ2-6; maybe TRBD1 (6 bases). Trimming pared 6 bases from V and 0 bases from J, leaving 9 bases between. The CDR3 length is 15 residues.

V and J are TRBV27 and TRBJ2-7, with D perhaps matching TRBD2 (6 bases). This CDR3 is built from 15 residues. V gave up 7 bases and J gave up 2 bases, with 18 bases separating them. Germline CDR1 reads MNHEY; CDR2 reads SMNVEV (reference sequence). The chain's CDR3 is CASTSGLPGPYEQYF. CDR3 bases: TGTGCCAGCACCTCGGGACTTCCGGGACCCTACGAGCAGTACTTC.